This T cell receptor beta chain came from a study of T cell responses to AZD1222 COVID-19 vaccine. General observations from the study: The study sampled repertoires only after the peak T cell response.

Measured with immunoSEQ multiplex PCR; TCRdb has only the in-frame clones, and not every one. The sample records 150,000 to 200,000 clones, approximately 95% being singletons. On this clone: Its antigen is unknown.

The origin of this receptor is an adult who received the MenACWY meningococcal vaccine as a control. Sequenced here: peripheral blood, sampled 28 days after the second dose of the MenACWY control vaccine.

CDR3 nucleotides: TGCAGCGTTGGGCATCAGGGGTACGAGCAGTACTTC. This translates into CSVGHQGYEQYF. This chain joins TRBV29-1 and TRBJ2-7; tentative D call: TRBD1 (6 bases). The CDR3 spans 12 residues. The V gene lost 4 bases and the J gene lost 4 bases, with 11 bases spanning the gap. Germline values: CDR1 SQVTM, CDR2 ANQGSEA.